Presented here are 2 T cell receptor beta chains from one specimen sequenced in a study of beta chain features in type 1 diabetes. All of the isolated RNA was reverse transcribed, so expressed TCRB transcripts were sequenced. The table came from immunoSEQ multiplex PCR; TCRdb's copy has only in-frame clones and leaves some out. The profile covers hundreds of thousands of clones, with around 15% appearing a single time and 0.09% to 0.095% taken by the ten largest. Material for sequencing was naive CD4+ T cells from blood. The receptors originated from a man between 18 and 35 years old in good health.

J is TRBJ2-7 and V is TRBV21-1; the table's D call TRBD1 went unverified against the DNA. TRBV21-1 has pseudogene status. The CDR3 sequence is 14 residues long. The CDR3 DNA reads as TGTGCCAGCAGCAAAGTCAGGGTGCCCTACGAGCAGTACTTC. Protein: CASSKVRVPYEQYF.

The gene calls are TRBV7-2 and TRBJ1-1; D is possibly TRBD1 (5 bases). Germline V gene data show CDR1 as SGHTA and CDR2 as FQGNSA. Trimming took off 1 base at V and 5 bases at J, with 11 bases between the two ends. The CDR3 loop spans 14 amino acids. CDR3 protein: CASSLVWGRTEAFF. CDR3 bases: TGTGCCAGCAGCTTAGTTTGGGGACGGACTGAAGCTTTCTTT.